This TCR beta chain derives from a study of regulatory T cells in long-lasting Graves disease. Study-wide points: Persistent Graves' patients showed a TCR diversity that was lower than that of newly diagnosed ones.

A remark on this clonotype: The antigen is unknown. A much bigger clone sits one base away, suggesting this may be a read error.

Libraries of TCR beta came from iRepertoire HTBI primers plus Arm-PCR of CDR3 regions. Using its own MiXCR run on the multiplex PCR reads, TCRdb lists one record per CDR3 protein. In the table there are some 460,000 distinct CDR3 sequences, roughly 15% of which are singletons. The CDR3 loop spans 18 amino acids. Looked up from germline, CDR1 is SGHRS and CDR2 is YFSETQ. The time point is: newly diagnosed GD, antithyroid drugs for less than 3 months. RNA from PBMCs was the source of the TCR library. The data also belong to a second study, concerning T cells in Graves' hyperthyroidism and ophthalmopathy.

The chain links TRBV5-1 to TRBJ2-3; the match to TRBD2 covers 10 bases. The sequenced sample was peripheral blood mononuclear cells (PBMCs), obtained at new diagnosis, from a patient treated with antithyroid drugs. The receptor was isolated from a man aged 35 to 55 with Graves disease. Here the CDR3 DNA reads TGCGTCAGCAGCTTGGGACTAGCGAGCACCGGGGGCACAGATACGCAGTATTTT. Protein: CVSSLGLASTGGTDTQYF.